The 2 T cell receptor beta chains reported below all come from one sample, sequenced in a study of early T cells in non-severe SARS-CoV-2 infection. TCRdb called the 5' RACE reads again in MiXCR, with one record for every CDR3 protein. Of about 54,000 distinct CDR3 sequences listed, about 8% are singletons. Specimen: whole blood, collected at baseline. The receptors were sampled from an adult who was a healthcare worker with PCR-confirmed SARS-CoV-2 infection or an uninfected control (not recorded which).

The V call is TRBV27, the J call TRBJ2-2; D is ambiguous. The CDR3 has 13 residues. Trimming removed 6 bases at V and 2 bases at J, with 7 bases between. Germline CDR1 reads MNHEY; CDR2 reads SMNVEV (reference sequence). In DNA form, the CDR3 reads TGTGCCAGCAGCCGGCTTAACACCGGGGAGCTGTTTTTT. This encodes CASSRLNTGELFF.

This clonotype was counted at least ten times. The V call is TRBV7-3, the J call TRBJ2-1; no definite D call. Deletions cut 0 bases from V and 0 bases from J, with 9 bases between. The CDR3 has 16 residues. Germline assignment: CDR1 SGHTA and CDR2 FQGTGA. CDR3 sequence: CASSLTHEVSYNEQFF. The CDR3 nucleotides read TGTGCCAGCAGCTTAACGCATGAAGTCTCCTACAATGAGCAGTTCTTC. The variable domain in full, completed from reference TRBV7-3 and TRBJ2-1, reads GAGVSQTPSNKVTEKGKYVELRCDPISGHTALYWYRQSLGQGPEFLIYFQGTGAADDSGLPNDRFFAVRPEGSVSTLKIQRTERGDSAVYLCASSLTHEVSYNEQFFGPGTRLTVL.